The sequence of this T cell receptor (beta chain) was determined in a study of technical replicates of blood from several donors. V was clipped by 3 bases and J by 2 bases; unmatched bases: 9. Germline assignment: CDR1 KGHSH and CDR2 LQKENI. The CDR3 runs to 18 residues. Profiling relied on immunoSEQ multiplex PCR, and the TCRdb table lists in-frame clones only, not all of them. Of fewer than 90,000 clones in the sample, around 94% were seen once. The sequencing sample was made of T cells isolated from PBMCs. This sequence joins TRBV18 and TRBJ1-4; TRBD1 agrees at 10 bases. This TCR was sampled from a human donor in good health. As DNA, the CDR3 is TGTGCCAGCTCACCCGGGACAGGGGCCCGTTTTACTAATGAAAAACTGTTTTTT. Translating gives CASSPGTGARFTNEKLFF.